These 19 T cell receptor beta chains were sequenced from one sample in a study of T-cell memory formation after mild COVID-19. In TCRdb, the 5' RACE reads were re-called with MiXCR into one record per CDR3 protein. The data contain hundreds of thousands of distinct CDR3 sequences, 15% to 20% of them singletons. Sequenced material: PBMCs or a T cell subset sorted from them (not recorded which). Receptors originate from an adult woman who had mild COVID-19 (a few samples of this study predate the infection). Cell type and time point are not known.

In its sample, this clonotype was seen many times. The CDR3 DNA reads TGTGCCAGCAGCCAGGGCAGGAATACGCAGTATTTT. It yields the protein CASSQGRNTQYF. This rearrangement joins TRBV7-9 to TRBJ2-3; TRBD1 is a possible D gene (5 bases). Germline CDR1 is SEHNR and CDR2 is FQNEAQ (reference sequence). Trimming stripped 5 bases from V and 7 bases from J, with 10 bases between. The CDR3 is 12 residues long.

This clonotype is a singleton in its sample. The chain joins TRBV27 to TRBJ1-2; 10 bases align to TRBD1. With V trimmed by 7 bases and J by 8 bases, 13 bases remained unmatched. The CDR3 covers 15 residues. Germline CDR1 is MNHEY and CDR2 is SMNVEV (reference sequence). The CDR3 DNA sequence: TGTGCCAGCAACCTCCGGGACAGGGGATACTTGGGCTACACCTTC. It encodes CASNLRDRGYLGYTF.

This chain joins TRBV23-1 and TRBJ1-1; D is undetermined. TRBV23-1 is an ORF, with its function uncertain. V was cut by 10 bases and J by 3 bases, with 24 bases left in between. The CDR3 totals 16 residues. CDR3 DNA: TGCGCCACCCATGTCGGTCGAAGCTCAGAGGACACTGAAGCTTTCTTT. Its protein product is CATHVGRSSEDTEAFF.

About this clonotype itself: At one boundary the junction diverges from the germline segment, which might be a read error. The rearrangement joins TRBV5-1 to TRBJ2-5, with TRBD2 as a possible D gene (7 bases). Germline CDR1 is SGHRS and CDR2 is YFSETQ. There are 16 residues in the CDR3. The CDR3 DNA reads as TGCGCCAGCAGCTTGGAGGCGGGGGCGGCCCAAGAGATCCAGTACTTC. It specifies CASSLEAGAAQEIQYF.

In this sample, this clonotype turned up a few times. The V call is TRBV7-2, the J call TRBJ1-6; D not certain. Germline CDR1 reads SGHTA; CDR2 reads FQGNSA. Trimming cost V 1 base and J 7 bases, with 11 bases left between them. This CDR3 has 15 residues. Written as DNA, the CDR3 is TGTGCCAGCAGCTTAGATTGGCCGACGAATTCACCCCTCCACTTT. Translated, it gives CASSLDWPTNSPLHF.

This chain links TRBV6-2 or TRBV6-3 with TRBJ2-7, with 11 bases lining up with TRBD2. The CDR3 extends over 16 amino acids. The V gene end was trimmed by 5 bases and the J gene end by 2 bases; junction bases not matched to a gene: 8. Germline CDR1 MNHEY, CDR2 SVGEGT. DNA of the CDR3: TGTGCCAGCAGTCCCCGCGCGACTAGCGGGACCTACGAGCAGTACTTC. Residues: CASSPRATSGTYEQYF.

This clonotype has only one observation. The DNA of the CDR3 is TGCGCCAGCAGCCACCCCGACAGGCCCTACGAGCAGTACTTC. The encoded protein is CASSHPDRPYEQYF. The chain has TRBV4-1 and TRBJ2-7; possible D gene TRBD1, 6 bases. The germline V gene encodes CDR1 MGHRA and CDR2 YSYEKL. The CDR3 is 14 amino acids. The V end lost 3 bases, the J end lost 2 bases, and 11 bases lay between the germline ends.

In this sample, this clonotype turned up many times. V and J are TRBV6-2 or TRBV6-3 and TRBJ1-1, with 8 bases fitting TRBD1. V was clipped by 6 bases and J by 4 bases; unmatched bases: 1. There are 12 residues in the CDR3. Germline lookup yields CDR1 MNHEY and CDR2 SVGEGT. The CDR3 protein is CASRDRVTEAFF. The DNA of the CDR3 is TGTGCCAGCAGGGACAGGGTCACTGAAGCTTTCTTT.

This clonotype was detected only a few times. The chain combines TRBV7-8 with TRBJ2-7, with 10 nucleotides matching TRBD2. The CDR3 runs 14 residues. V dropped 5 bases and J dropped 5; count of bases not matched to a gene: 6. CDR1 is SGHVS and CDR2 is FQNEAQ in the germline V gene. The CDR3 reads CASSRIAGGDEQYF. Here the CDR3 DNA reads TGTGCCAGCAGCCGGATAGCGGGGGGCGACGAGCAGTACTTC.

This clonotype was counted many times. The chain combines TRBV7-2 with TRBJ2-1; TRBD2 aligns across 7 bases. J gave up 1 base and V 8 bases, and 8 bases lay outside the gene matches. CDR3 length: 15 residues. Germline CDR1 and CDR2: SGHTA and FQGNSA. The CDR3 DNA is TGTGCCAGCGGCGGAGTAGCGGGTTCCTACAATGAGCAGTTCTTC. It is translated as CASGGVAGSYNEQFF. Drawing the rest from reference TRBV7-2 and TRBJ2-1, the complete variable domain is GAGVSQSPSNKVTEKGKDVELRCDPISGHTALYWYRQSLGQGLEFLIYFQGNSAPDKSGLPSDRFSAERTGGSVSTLTIQRTQQEDSAVYLCASGGVAGSYNEQFFGPGTRLTVL.

The chain links TRBV9 to TRBJ2-2, with TRBD2 as a possible D gene (6 bases). This CDR3 is 14 amino acids long. V lost 7 bases and J lost 7, with 17 bases in between. Per the germline V gene, CDR1 is SGDLS and CDR2 is YYNGEE. The CDR3 coding sequence is TGTGCCAGCCGGAGGGGAGGCAAAATCGGGGAGCTGTTTTTT. It translates to CASRRGGKIGELFF.

This clonotype appeared a few times. The chain links TRBV10-3 to TRBJ2-7; 8 nucleotides agree with TRBD1. Per germline, CDR1 ENHRY and CDR2 SYGVKD. Trimming took 2 bases from V and 1 from J; bases not matched to a gene: 7. This CDR3 has 16 amino acids. The CDR3 DNA reads TGTGCCATCAGTGAGGCCCGGACAGGGAAGTCCTACGAGCAGTACTTC. Its translation: CAISEARTGKSYEQYF.

The chain couples TRBV18 to TRBJ1-1; a possible D gene is TRBD1 (6 bases). This CDR3 is built from 16 residues. Trimming left V 5 bases short and J 5 bases short, with 21 bases between. Germline V CDR1 and CDR2: KGHSH, LQKENI. The CDR3 bases are TGTGCCAGCTCAGACCAAAGGGGGAACAGGAGAACTGAAGCTTTCTTT. Translation: CASSDQRGNRRTEAFF.

This chain joins TRBV30 and TRBJ2-1, with 9 nucleotides matching TRBD2. Germline V gives CDR1 GTSNPN, CDR2 SVGIG (reference sequence). The V segment lost 5 bases and the J segment 6 bases; nucleotides outside the gene matches: 8. There are 14 residues in the CDR3. CDR3 bases: TGTGCCTGGGACCCAGGGACTAGCCCCAATGAGCAGTTCTTC. It is translated as CAWDPGTSPNEQFF.

This chain uses TRBV7-9 with TRBJ1-1, with 9 positions matching TRBD1. The trim removed 4 bases at V and 5 bases at J, leaving 11 bases unmatched. Germline CDR1 and CDR2: SEHNR and FQNEAQ (reference sequence). The CDR3 spans 16 residues. The CDR3 is CASSYIPGQGRTEAFF. CDR3 nucleotide sequence: TGTGCCAGCAGCTACATTCCCGGACAGGGGAGAACTGAAGCTTTCTTT.

This clonotype was observed at least ten times. This rearrangement joins TRBV12-3 or TRBV12-4 to TRBJ1-6; D is undetermined. This CDR3 contains 13 residues. V lost 8 bases and J lost 5, with 10 bases in between. CDR3 sequence (DNA): TGTGCCAGCGGGCTCGGGGATAATTCACCCCTCCACTTT. Protein sequence: CASGLGDNSPLHF.

The sample holds many counts of this clonotype. The chain couples TRBV27 to TRBJ2-7, with 7 bases matching TRBD2. The V and J ends lost 8 bases and 7 bases, in that order; junction bases with no gene match: 5. The CDR3 totals 11 residues. The germline gives CDR1 MNHEY, CDR2 SMNVEV (reference sequence). The CDR3 DNA is TGTGCCAGCTCTACCGGGGGGGAGCAGTACTTC. It codes for CASSTGGEQYF.

The chain links TRBV6-5 to TRBJ1-3; D is undetermined. The CDR3 spans 14 residues. Trimming left V 9 bases short and J 5 bases short, with 17 bases between. CDR1 MNHEY and CDR2 SVGAGI come from the germline V gene. In DNA form, the CDR3 reads TGTGCCAGTTCAAGCCCCATTAGGAGAAACACCATATATTTT. Translated: CASSSPIRRNTIYF.

Only a few counts were recorded for this clonotype. The V call is TRBV30, the J call TRBJ1-5; no firm D call. The germline CDR1 and CDR2 sequences are GTSNPN and SVGIG (reference sequence). The CDR3 has 14 residues. V was cut by 3 bases and J by 9 bases, with 18 bases left in between. CDR3 amino acids: CAWSPGIRTSPQHF. In DNA form, the CDR3 reads TGTGCCTGGAGCCCCGGGATTAGGACGTCGCCCCAGCATTTT.